This T cell receptor beta chain was recorded in a study of OX40 agonist ivuxolimab in advanced cancers. On the study more broadly: With a range of 23 to 79, age averaged 60 years, and about 82% were male. Previous treatment with anti-PD-1, anti-PD-L1 or anti-CTLA-4 therapy was allowed; 40% had received some. Study-level results: CD8+ T cells were the subset that, on average, had more expanded clones than CD4+. Among the lowest levels of clonal expansion were found in partial responders at 0.1-3.0 mg/kg.

Produced via immunoSEQ multiplex PCR; TCRdb's table is partial and in-frame only. The repertoire holds about 50,000 clones, with about four fifths as singletons. This clone was counted once. Its antigen is still unknown. From germline, CDR1 is LNHDA and CDR2 SQIVND (reference sequence). Trimming cost V 2 bases and J 3 bases, with 7 bases left between them. The CDR3 has 13 amino acids. The chain employs TRBV19 and TRBJ1-1; the D is unclear. The origin of this receptor is an adult with an advanced solid tumor such as melanoma, head and neck, liver or kidney cancer. The material sequenced was CD4+ or CD8+ T cells sorted from blood, taken in a trial of the OX40 agonist ivuxolimab. The CDR3 nucleotides read TGTGCCAGTAGTATAAGGAGGGACACTGAAGCTTTCTTT. It specifies CASSIRRDTEAFF.